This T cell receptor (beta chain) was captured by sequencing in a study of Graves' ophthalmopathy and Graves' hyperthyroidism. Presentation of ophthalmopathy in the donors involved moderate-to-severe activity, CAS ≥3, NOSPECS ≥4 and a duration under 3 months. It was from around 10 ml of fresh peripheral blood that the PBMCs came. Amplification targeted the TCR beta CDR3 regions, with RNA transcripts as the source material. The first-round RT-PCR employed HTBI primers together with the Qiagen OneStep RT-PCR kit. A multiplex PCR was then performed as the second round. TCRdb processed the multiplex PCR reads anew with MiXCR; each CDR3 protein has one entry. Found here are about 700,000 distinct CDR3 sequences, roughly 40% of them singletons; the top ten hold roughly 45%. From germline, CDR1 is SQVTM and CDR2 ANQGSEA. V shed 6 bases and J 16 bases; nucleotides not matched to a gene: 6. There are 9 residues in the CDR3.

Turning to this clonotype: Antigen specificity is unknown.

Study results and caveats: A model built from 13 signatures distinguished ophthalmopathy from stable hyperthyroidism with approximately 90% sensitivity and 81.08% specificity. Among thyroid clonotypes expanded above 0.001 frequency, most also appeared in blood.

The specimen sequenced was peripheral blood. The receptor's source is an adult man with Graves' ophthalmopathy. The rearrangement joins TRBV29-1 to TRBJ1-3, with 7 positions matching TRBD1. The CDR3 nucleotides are TGCAGCGTGACAGGGATACGTTATTTT. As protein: CSVTGIRYF.